This T cell receptor beta chain was recovered during a study of Ad26.COV2.S vaccination and SARS-CoV-2 variants. For the study at large: By the intramuscular route, Ad26.COV2.S was given once, or twice 56 days apart. Whole-study findings and limits: While placebo recipients had lower spike-specific TCR breadth, vaccine recipients had more. Reportedly, after vaccination the spike-specific CD8+ and CD4+ T cell responses displayed substantial breadth.

The data were produced by immunoSEQ multiplex PCR, yet TCRdb's version contains in-frame clones alone and is incomplete. The sample carries a few hundred thousand clones, around 90% recorded once. With respect to this clone: The antigen remains unidentified.

The treatment here: 15 to 20 received Ad26.COV2.S at low or high dose, single or two shots; roughly 5 received placebo; per-sample allocation not given. Vaccine and placebo recipients were sampled on day 63 after the first injection. Vaccination employed an Ad26 vector expressing the Wuhan-strain SARS-CoV-2 spike. There are 14 residues in the CDR3. The junction had 5 bases not matched to a gene; V was cut back by 5 bases and J by 3 bases. Germline V gene data show CDR1 as MNHEY and CDR2 as SMNVEV (reference sequence). This TCR derives from a person aged 18-60 years who received the Ad26.COV2.S COVID-19 vaccine or a placebo. The chain is built from TRBV27 and TRBJ2-7; 9 bases are a match to TRBD2. Source: peripheral blood, taken in a trial of Ad26.COV2.S vaccine versus placebo. The CDR3 sequence: CASSPSGALYEQYF. CDR3 DNA sequence: TGTGCCAGCAGTCCTAGCGGGGCCCTCTACGAGCAGTACTTC.